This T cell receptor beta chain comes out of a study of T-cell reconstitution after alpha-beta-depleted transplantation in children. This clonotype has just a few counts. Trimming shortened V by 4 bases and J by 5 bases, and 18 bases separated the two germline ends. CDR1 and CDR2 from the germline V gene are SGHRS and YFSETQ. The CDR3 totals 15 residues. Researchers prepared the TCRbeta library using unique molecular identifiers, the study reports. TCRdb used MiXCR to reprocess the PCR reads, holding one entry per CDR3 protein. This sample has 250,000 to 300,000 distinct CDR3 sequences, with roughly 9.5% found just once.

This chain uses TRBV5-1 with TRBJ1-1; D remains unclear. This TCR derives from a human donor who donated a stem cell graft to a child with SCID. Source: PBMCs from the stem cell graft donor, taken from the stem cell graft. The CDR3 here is CASSPAGGRRTEAFF. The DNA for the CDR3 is TGCGCCAGCAGCCCCGCCGGCGGGAGACGAACTGAAGCTTTCTTT.